Sequencing of this T cell receptor beta chain was carried out in a study of T cell responses to AZD1222 COVID-19 vaccine. The study's findings and limits: Close to half of all spike-specific TCRs reportedly target regions of the variants that are unmutated.

As concerns this clone: Its specificity is unknown.

V was trimmed by 3 bases and J by 1 base, leaving 12 bases between them. The V gene's germline CDR1 is SGHDN and CDR2 FVKESK. This CDR3 is 15 amino acids long. Sequenced by immunoSEQ multiplex PCR; TCRdb stores in-frame clones only, minus some. Of around 140,000 clones in the sample, about 90% were seen once. The origin of this receptor is an adult who received the AZD1222 COVID-19 vaccine. This chain joins TRBV14 and TRBJ1-1, with D maybe TRBD1 (5 bases). This specimen consisted of peripheral blood, obtained 28 days after the second AZD1222 dose. The CDR3 DNA reads TGTGCCAGCAGCCACCGGGGCCTACGGAACACTGAAGCTTTCTTT. It codes for CASSHRGLRNTEAFF.